The 18 T cell receptor beta chains below were found in one sample sequenced in a study of shared clonotypes between healthy human individuals. Some clones are missing from TCRdb's copy, which holds only in-frame ones; the method was immunoSEQ multiplex PCR. The sample yields 2 million to 2.5 million clones, roughly 95% seen once. Sequencing was performed on naive CD4+ T cells sorted from blood. Subset given: CD45RA+ positively selected. The source of these receptors is a young man in good health.

This chain joins TRBV5-4 and TRBJ2-7; the match to TRBD1 covers 8 bases. The CDR3 covers 14 residues. With 4 bases clipped from V and 4 bases from J, the junction kept 7 bases outside the gene matches. Germline CDR1 is SGHNT and CDR2 is YYREEE (reference sequence). The CDR3 sequence: CASSRRQGSYEQYF. For the CDR3, the DNA is TGTGCCAGCAGCCGACGACAGGGGAGTTACGAGCAGTACTTC.

This chain uses TRBV7-8 with TRBJ1-4, with 8 bases fitting TRBD1. Germline CDR1 SGHVS, CDR2 FQNEAQ. The CDR3 spans 14 residues. J gave up 11 bases and V 1 base, and 6 bases lay outside the gene matches. The CDR3, as DNA: TGTGCCAGCAGCTTAGGGCAGGGGGCGAGTAAACTGTTTTTT. Translated, it gives CASSLGQGASKLFF.

The chain employs TRBV6-1 and TRBJ2-5; perhaps TRBD1 as D (6 bases). The V gene lost 9 bases and the J gene lost 2 bases, with 19 bases spanning the gap. The CDR3 runs 15 residues. The V gene's germline CDR1 is MNHNS and CDR2 SASEGT. The CDR3 bases are TGTGCCAGTTCAAGGGTAGACAGGAGGCAAGAGACCCAGTACTTC. Its translation: CASSRVDRRQETQYF.

The genes are TRBV15 and TRBJ2-2; 7 positions match TRBD1. This CDR3 has 17 amino acids. V lost 3 bases, J lost 2 bases, and 9 bases stayed unmatched. Germline V gives CDR1 LNHNV, CDR2 YYDKDF (reference sequence). The CDR3 nucleotides read TGTGCCACCAGCAGCTGGGTTAACAGGGGTAACACCGGGGAGCTGTTTTTT. This translates into CATSSWVNRGNTGELFF.

Notes on this clone: Other DNA sequences from this sample encode an identical CDR3 as well. The chain uses TRBV15 and TRBJ1-1; no reliable D call. CDR1 and CDR2 from the germline V gene are LNHNV and YYDKDF (reference sequence). CDR3 size: 13 residues. The ends were cut back, 0 bases at V and 4 bases at J, with 6 bases in the middle. DNA for the CDR3: TGTGCCACCAGCAGAGATAAAGGCACTGAAGCTTTCTTT. Its protein is CATSRDKGTEAFF.

This sequence joins TRBV27 and TRBJ1-1; no firm D call. The germline V gene has CDR1 MNHEY and CDR2 SMNVEV (reference sequence). Between the trimmed V and J ends, which lost 1 base and 1 base, there was a span of 7 bases. This CDR3 spans 14 amino acids. CDR3 sequence: CASSLLPGNTEAFF. The CDR3 DNA reads TGTGCCAGCAGTTTATTGCCCGGGAACACTGAAGCTTTCTTT.

The chain joins TRBV5-1 to TRBJ2-3; weak D call: TRBD2 (6 bases). The CDR3 loop spans 16 amino acids. Trimming left V 1 base short and J 2 bases short, with 14 bases between. Per the germline V gene, CDR1 is SGHRS and CDR2 is YFSETQ. The CDR3 bases are TGCGCCAGCAGCTTGCAGCCCGGCGGGGTCACAGATACGCAGTATTTT. Its protein product is CASSLQPGGVTDTQYF.

With regard to this clone: This specimen includes other DNA sequences encoding the same CDR3. The chain is built from TRBV7-2 and TRBJ1-1; D is ambiguous. This CDR3 comprises 13 residues. V dropped 0 bases and J dropped 5 bases, with 7 bases sitting between them. Germline loops: CDR1 SGHTA, CDR2 FQGNSA. The CDR3 DNA sequence: TGTGCCAGCAGCTTAGCACGGGGTACTGAAGCTTTCTTT. It is translated as CASSLARGTEAFF.

This chain links TRBV5-1 with TRBJ1-2; 9 bases align to TRBD1. The CDR3 covers 15 residues. With V trimmed by 5 bases and J by 5 bases, 10 bases remained unmatched. Germline CDR1 reads SGHRS; CDR2 reads YFSETQ. The CDR3 reads CASSRLGTGTYGYTF. DNA of the CDR3: TGCGCCAGCAGTCGACTCGGGACAGGGACATATGGCTACACCTTC.

This clone was observed once. The chain is built from TRBV18 and TRBJ2-5, with a weak D call TRBD2 (6 bases). The CDR3 has 13 residues. Germline V gene sequence: CDR1 KGHSH, CDR2 LQKENI. Trimming pared 6 bases from V and 2 bases from J, leaving 10 bases between. The CDR3 DNA reads as TGTGCCAGCTCCACGGGGGTACAAGAGACCCAGTACTTC. Translated, it gives CASSTGVQETQYF.

The gene calls are TRBV5-1 and TRBJ2-1; 7 nucleotides line up with TRBD1. The J segment lost 6 bases and the V segment lost 4 bases, leaving 13 bases of the junction unmatched. The CDR3 covers 16 residues. Germline assignment: CDR1 SGHRS and CDR2 YFSETQ. In nucleotides, the CDR3 is TGCGCCAGCAGCCTCCAAACCGGGACAGCTTTCAATGAGCAGTTCTTC. Protein: CASSLQTGTAFNEQFF. Full variable domain (outside the CDR3, taken from reference TRBV5-1 and TRBJ2-1): KAGVTQTPRYLIKTRGQQVTLSCSPISGHRSVSWYQQTPGQGLQFLFEYFSETQRNKGNFPGRFSGRQFSNSRSEMNVSTLELGDSALYLCASSLQTGTAFNEQFFGPGTRLTVL.

V and J are TRBV19 and TRBJ1-5; possibly TRBD1 for D (6 bases). The CDR3 consists of 13 residues. The V gene's germline CDR1 is LNHDA and CDR2 SQIVND (reference sequence). The V gene lost 8 bases and the J gene lost 5 bases, with 13 bases spanning the gap. The CDR3 DNA is TGTGCCAGTGCTTACAGGGAAGATCAGCCCCAGCATTTT. Amino acids: CASAYREDQPQHF.

This chain links TRBV7-8 with TRBJ1-1; D may be TRBD1 (5 bases). The CDR3 is 13 residues long. V was clipped by 5 bases and J by 5 bases, with 12 bases between them. Germline CDR1 is SGHVS and CDR2 is FQNEAQ. CDR3 residues: CASSRPEGTEAFF. The CDR3 coding sequence is TGTGCCAGCAGCCGCCCTGAGGGGACTGAAGCTTTCTTT.

J is TRBJ2-3 and V is TRBV29-1; D call uncertain. Trimming removed 3 bases at V and 1 base at J, with 8 bases between. Germline loops: CDR1 SQVTM, CDR2 ANQGSEA. There are 13 residues in the CDR3. The CDR3 bases are TGCAGCGTTGACCCTGCACGCACAGATACGCAGTATTTT. This codes for CSVDPARTDTQYF.

The gene calls are TRBV6-1 and TRBJ2-1; 10 positions agree with TRBD1. This CDR3 contains 15 residues. Trimming at V came to 6 bases and at J to 2 bases, leaving 4 bases not matched to a gene. Germline V lookup: CDR1 MNHNS, CDR2 SASEGT. CDR3 loop: CASRKGQGAYNEQFF. In DNA, the CDR3 is TGTGCCAGCAGAAAAGGACAGGGGGCCTACAATGAGCAGTTCTTC.

This clone was observed a single time. The chain uses TRBV11-2 and TRBJ1-6; 7 bases are a match to TRBD1. Germline values: CDR1 SGHAT, CDR2 FQNNGV. The V gene end was trimmed by 5 bases and the J gene end by 12 bases; junction bases not matched to a gene: 10. The CDR3 consists of 14 residues. CDR3 amino acids: CASSARGPRVPLHF. The CDR3 DNA follows: TGTGCCAGCAGCGCGAGGGGGCCCAGAGTACCCCTCCACTTT.

This clone was observed a single time. This chain uses TRBV10-3 with TRBJ2-1; D is possibly TRBD1 or TRBD2 (6 bases each). Germline CDR1 reads ENHRY; CDR2 reads SYGVKD. The CDR3 loop spans 16 amino acids. V shed 6 bases and J shed 7 bases, with 22 bases lying between them. The CDR3 region is CAIRGSGGTKGNEQFF. The CDR3, as DNA: TGTGCCATCAGGGGGTCGGGCGGGACAAAGGGGAATGAGCAGTTCTTC.

To note about this clone: Additional DNA sequences in this sample encode the identical CDR3. The chain joins TRBV20-1 to TRBJ2-5; no firm D call. Trimming removed 2 bases at V and 5 bases at J, with 6 bases between. CDR1 and CDR2 (germline): DFQATT, SNEGSKA (reference sequence). The CDR3 covers 11 residues. In DNA form, the CDR3 reads TGCAGTGCTAGATCCGGGGAGACCCAGTACTTC. Its translation is CSARSGETQYF.